This TCR beta chain was observed in a study of T cell responses to AZD1222 COVID-19 vaccine (dated by TCRdb to 2020 to 2022). For the wider study: A total of 233 trial participants underwent TCR sequencing, of whom roughly 210 had received two doses of AZD1222 and around 25 had received two doses of the MenACWY control vaccine. Trial participants were enrolled into age subgroups of 18-55, 56-69 and 70-plus years, which contained approximately 150, 30 and 60 TCR-sequenced participants, respectively.

The CDR3 regions of human TCRbeta chains were analyzed by immunosequencing. The original methods were these. TCRs in the repertoires were matched against a reference library of SARS-CoV-2-specific TCRs that had been generated with the MIRA antigen-specificity platform. Breadth was defined as the fraction of unique TCRs that were SARS-CoV-2-associated, and depth was defined as the fraction of total T cells that were SARS-CoV-2-associated. Using the MIRA data, every spike-specific TCR was mapped to the spike region that the TCR reacted to and assigned to either a CD4 or a CD8 class. Log10-transformed breadth and depth values were compared by one-way ANOVA with Sidak's multiple comparisons tests. As stored in TCRdb, this immuneACCESS dataset retains in-frame rearrangements with V and J assigned. A fraction of the clones does not appear; measured against another copy, unresolved V genes explain less than half of the discrepancy, and the remainder lacks a known reason. V and J calls and clone size are as listed in that table; D and trimming were resolved from the DNA. The sample table contains around 78,000 clones; only one count was recorded for around nine tenths of them. 4.5% of the sample goes to the ten largest clones.

The germline V gene supplies CDR1 MNHEY and CDR2 SVGAGI. Reading from cysteine to phenylalanine, the CDR3 counts 14 amino acids. This entry keeps only the CDR3 DNA: 42 bases, framed from base 1. V is cut by 2 bases and J by 3 bases, and the space between the germline ends is 8 bases. The meaning of the sample's time point label: baseline before first vaccination. According to the study, the label for this sample's treatment or condition signals: meningococcal conjugate vaccine given as trial control. Vaccinee samples were obtained from the UK trials COV001 and COV002, which included a single-blind randomized controlled phase 2/3 trial of AZD1222 (ChAdOx1 nCoV-19) in healthy adults. Trial participant PBMC samples were collected at day 0 and day 28 after the second dose for TCRbeta chain sequencing. Turning to this clone: No antigen is known for it. It has no much larger one-base neighbor in the sample; base qualities were not kept.

What the research found in general, with its limitations: Conclusions about previously exposed vaccinees were limited because only six AZD1222 recipients were SARS-CoV-2 seropositive at baseline. The 56-69-year group was small, and its depth increase did not reach significance, likely because of low power. Reportedly, almost half of the unique spike-specific TCRs recognized epitopes lying outside the regions that are mutated in the B.1.351 and B.1.1.7 variants. CD4 TCRs associated with the vaccine covered the entire spike protein, and the dominant responses were in regions 160-218 and 743-854. Participants were mostly white British, with more females than males. The authors suggested clonal diversity may have been underestimated. No day 14 peak-response samples were available, so repertoires were characterized only after the peak T cell response. After two AZD1222 doses, spike-specific TCR breadth and depth were significantly higher than at day 0 and than in MenACWY recipients.

The TCR comes from an adult in good health. The receptor chain draws on TRBV6-5 and TRBJ2-1; a weak D assignment points to TRBD2 (6 bases agree). This specimen consisted of peripheral blood, obtained on day 0 of MenACWY control vaccination. The CDR3 has the sequence CASSYRLGYNEQFF. The sequence in DNA is TGTGCCAGCAGTTACCGACTAGGCTACAATGAGCAGTTCTTC.